This T cell receptor (beta chain) was captured by sequencing in a study of T cells in Graves' hyperthyroidism and ophthalmopathy. This clonotype was observed a few times. The investigators amplified TCR beta CDR3 regions from RNA transcripts. The primer set for the first-round RT-PCR of the TCR CDR3 was HTBI. TCRdb called the multiplex PCR reads again in MiXCR, with one record for every CDR3 protein. The repertoire holds around 500,000 distinct CDR3 sequences, with 15% to 20% as singletons. V was trimmed by 4 bases and J by 7 bases, leaving 17 bases between them. The CDR3 contains 15 residues. The germline V gene has CDR1 SGDLS and CDR2 YYNGEE. Based on clinical symptoms, serum thyroxine and TRAb, thyroid ultrasound and orbital computed tomography, diagnoses were reached.

Specimen: blood. The receptor was isolated from a woman aged 25 to 39 with Graves' ophthalmopathy. The rearrangement joins TRBV9 to TRBJ2-2, with D perhaps TRBD2 (5 bases). CDR3 in DNA: TGTGCCAGCAGCCCTCGGCGGACTTCGGTCGGGGAGCTGTTTTTT. This encodes CASSPRRTSVGELFF.